This T cell receptor (beta chain) was found in a study of Graves' ophthalmopathy and Graves' hyperthyroidism (dated 2018 in TCRdb). Background on the whole study: Peripheral blood was collected before any treatment was given, at the time of initial diagnosis. In total, approximately 140 blood samples were TCR-sequenced: 40 to 45 ophthalmopathy, roughly 77 hyperthyroidism and about 17 hyperthyroidism-to-ophthalmopathy patients. The study used signatures of the TCR beta repertoire to tell Graves' ophthalmopathy apart from Graves' hyperthyroidism and to predict which patients would progress to ophthalmopathy. An independent validation cohort was composed of around 19 hyperthyroidism patients and around 16 patients who later progressed from hyperthyroidism to ophthalmopathy. T-cell repertoires of thyroid tissue and blood were compared in 5 or 6 hyperthyroidism patients. After sampling, hyperthyroidism patients received methimazole starting at 30 mg daily, and ophthalmopathy patients received high-dose intravenous methylprednisolone. To explore V-J signatures distinguishing ophthalmopathy from hyperthyroidism, a discovery set of 100 patients (about 41 ophthalmopathy, 57 stable hyperthyroidism) was enrolled. The 75 to 100 discovery patients were randomly divided into training and test sets at a 7:3 ratio. The investigation overall reported the following: Most expanded thyroid clonotypes with a frequency above 0.001 also appeared in blood, which suggests that blood repertoires may reflect the immune response in the thyroid. No statistical method was used to set the sample size in advance, and the investigators knew which group each participant was assigned to. In validation, the model predicted ophthalmopathy progression with about 70% sensitivity and around 72% specificity; 12 predicted patients were CT-confirmed with GO in a median of approximately six months. In cross-validation, the 13-signature model distinguished ophthalmopathy from stable hyperthyroidism with 85% to 90% sensitivity and almost 83% specificity, and in the test set the corresponding values were about 80% and 75%.

For repertoire sequencing, the TCR beta CDR3 regions were amplified from RNA transcripts. The first round was an RT-PCR using HTBI primers with the Qiagen OneStep RT-PCR kit, and this first round was followed by a second-round multiplex PCR, then size selection and purification. The libraries underwent paired-end sequencing with 100 bp reads on an Illumina HiSeq2000. On the study's bioinformatics: SOAPnuke was used to process the reads, throwing out any read that had adapters, had uncalled bases, had a mean Phred below 15, or lacked an exact constant-primer or identifier match. High-quality paired reads were merged with COPE v1.2.5. Each unique nucleotide sequence was defined as a clonotype, and clonotypes were aligned to IMGT TRB V, D and J references with MiTCR v1.1. Only V-J combinations with frequency above 0.0001 were analysed, covering around 99% of repertoires. A TCR clonal expansion and chaos score per V-J combination was defined as the ratio of F50 clonal expansion to chaos observed in the TCRdist matrix. Welch's t-statistics and random forest were used to reduce features to about a dozen V-J combinations, which were fed into a naive Bayes classifier. The Morisita-Horn index was used to measure how similar the thyroid and blood repertoires were. Clones were called with MiXCR by TCRdb after fastp trimmed the public reads at Q25, and only in-frame beta chains were retained. Each entry is one CDR3 protein sequence, shown with its most common DNA and genes. The V and J calls and clone size come from TCRdb's table, not from the authors' own analysis. Within this sample are 680,000 or so distinct CDR3 sequences, with about 20% of them counted one time only. Together, the top ten hold more than 5.5% of the sample.

A patient counted as having stable hyperthyroidism if there was no progression to ophthalmopathy within 18 months of follow-up. Hyperthyroidism patients were newly diagnosed, were aged 18 to 65 years, and had a disease duration under 2 months. Patients with other autoimmune diseases, uncontrolled infections, pregnancy or lactation were excluded from the study. Clinical symptoms, serum thyroxine, TRAb, thyroid ultrasound and orbital computed tomography were used for diagnosis. Using Ficoll-Paque density gradient centrifugation, PBMCs were isolated from about 9.2 ml of fresh peripheral blood. Total RNA was extracted with Trizol reagent and quality-checked on an Agilent 2100 Bioanalyzer. As encoded in the germline V gene, CDR1 is SGHTA while CDR2 is FQGNSA. Trimmed from V: 1 base; trimmed from J: 3 bases; junction bases lacking a gene match: 3. Including cysteine and phenylalanine, the CDR3 has 14 amino acids. The CDR3 DNA has 42 bases and is translated from base 1.

This clonotype was counted ten times or more. The clone's antigen remains unknown. Per-base quality was not reported, and no clone a single base away is much larger than it. In this chain, TRBV7-2 is recombined with TRBJ2-7, with TRBD1 identical over 7 junction bases. The source material was peripheral blood. The source is a woman under 30 with stable Graves' hyperthyroidism. Some clones in this sample may be carry-over from other donors' samples. Donor details come from another sample of the same person, matched by shared clones. Here is the DNA: TGTGCCAGCAGCTTAGTTGGGGACAGCTACGAGCAGTACTTC. The resulting protein is CASSLVGDSYEQYF.